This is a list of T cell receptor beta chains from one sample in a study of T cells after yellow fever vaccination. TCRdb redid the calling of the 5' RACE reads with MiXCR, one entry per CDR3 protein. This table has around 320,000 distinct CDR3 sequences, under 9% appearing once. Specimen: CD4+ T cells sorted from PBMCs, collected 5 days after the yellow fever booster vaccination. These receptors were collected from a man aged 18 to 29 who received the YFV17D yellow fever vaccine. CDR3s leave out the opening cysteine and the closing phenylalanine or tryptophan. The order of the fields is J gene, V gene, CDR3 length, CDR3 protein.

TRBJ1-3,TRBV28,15,ASSLSRQGSSGNTIY
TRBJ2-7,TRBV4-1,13,ASSLHEAGEYEQY
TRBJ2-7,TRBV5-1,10,ASSLDGYEQY
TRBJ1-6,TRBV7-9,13,ASSLRDSYNSPLH
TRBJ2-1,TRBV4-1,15,ASSQAGPGSSYNEQF
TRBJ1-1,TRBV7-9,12,ASSAPGLNTEAF
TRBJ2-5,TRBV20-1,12,SAREVRGQETQY
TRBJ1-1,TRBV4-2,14,ASSPDDRGMNTEAF
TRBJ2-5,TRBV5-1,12,ASSAGGLGETQY
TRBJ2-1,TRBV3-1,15,ASSLRTSGSSYNEQF
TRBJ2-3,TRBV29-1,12,SVLLPPGSDTQY
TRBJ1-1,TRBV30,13,AWSLTTTGGREAF
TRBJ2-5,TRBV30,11,AWSSSAGETQY
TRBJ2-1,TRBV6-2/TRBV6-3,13,ASSRRLAQGNEQF
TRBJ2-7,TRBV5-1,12,ASSPADSAYEQY